A selection of T cell receptor beta chains follows, all from one sample in a study of blood T cell repertoires in COVID-19. TCRdb's copy holds only in-frame clones and misses some; the assay was immunoSEQ multiplex PCR. Of nearly 200,000 clones in the sample, approximately 82% were seen once. Sequencing was performed on peripheral blood. The receptors derive from a human donor with acute or convalescent COVID-19. The donor label of this sample is uncertain. The CDR3 runs from the conserved cysteine through the conserved F or W. D genes are given only for firm matches. Expanded clones are given a class, and other clones once, few, many or no size at all.

D: .; V: TRBV5-1; J: TRBJ2-5; size: .; DNA: TGCGCCAGCAGCGAACAGAGAACCCAAGAGACCCAGTACTTC; CDR3: CASSEQRTQETQYF
D: TRBD1; V: TRBV30; J: TRBJ1-3; size: few; DNA: TGTGCCTGGAGCCGAGGGACAGGGCTTTCTGGAAACACCATATATTTT; CDR3: CAWSRGTGLSGNTIYF
D: TRBD1; V: TRBV7-3; J: TRBJ1-1; size: once; DNA: TGTGCCAGCAGTTCGGACAGGGGGAACACTGAAGCTTTCTTT; CDR3: CASSSDRGNTEAFF
D: TRBD1; V: TRBV6-5; J: TRBJ1-2; size: .; DNA: TGTGCCAGCAGTCTCGACAGGGGCTATGGCTACACCTTC; CDR3: CASSLDRGYGYTF
D: TRBD1; V: TRBV6-5; J: TRBJ2-7; size: .; DNA: TGTGCCAGCAGTTACCGTCAGACAGGGTCCTACGAGCAGTACTTC; CDR3: CASSYRQTGSYEQYF
D: .; V: TRBV18; J: TRBJ1-1; size: once; DNA: TGTGCCAGCTCACGACGAAAGGGGGCTGAAGCTTTCTTT; CDR3: CASSRRKGAEAFF
D: TRBD2; V: TRBV30; J: TRBJ2-1; size: once; DNA: TGTGCCTGGAGTTTGACTAGCGGGGCAAATGAGCAGTTCTTC; CDR3: CAWSLTSGANEQFF
D: TRBD2; V: TRBV5-6; J: TRBJ2-7; size: .; DNA: TGTGCCAGCAGCTTACTAGCGGGAGGAGGACGCGAGCAGTACTTC; CDR3: CASSLLAGGGREQYF
D: TRBD2; V: TRBV10-2; J: TRBJ2-5; size: .; DNA: TGCGCCAGCAGACTAGCGGCTCAAGAGACCCAGTACTTC; CDR3: CASRLAAQETQYF
D: .; V: TRBV4-3; J: TRBJ1-6; size: .; DNA: TGCGCCAGCAGCCAAGACAGGGGCGGTGGGTCACCCCTCCACTTT; CDR3: CASSQDRGGGSPLHF
D: TRBD1; V: TRBV4-3; J: TRBJ1-1; size: once; DNA: TGCGCCAGCAGCCGGGGACAGGGAAGGGCTGAAGCTTTCTTT; CDR3: CASSRGQGRAEAFF
D: .; V: TRBV3-1/TRBV3-2; J: TRBJ1-5; size: .; DNA: TGTGCCAGCAGCCACGGACAGAGAAATCAGCCCCAGCATTTT; CDR3: CASSHGQRNQPQHF
D: TRBD2; V: TRBV3-1/TRBV3-2; J: TRBJ2-7; size: .; DNA: TGTGCCAGCAGCCACACGGCGGGAGCGACCTCCTACGAGCAGTACTTC; CDR3: CASSHTAGATSYEQYF
D: .; V: TRBV7-3; J: TRBJ2-5; size: .; DNA: TGTGCCAGCAGCTTAACCCAAAGAGATTCCCAGTACTTC; CDR3: CASSLTQRDSQYF
D: .; V: TRBV5-1; J: TRBJ2-1; size: .; DNA: TGCGCCAGCAGCTTTGGGGGCGCTGGCAATGAGCAGTTCTTC; CDR3: CASSFGGAGNEQFF
D: TRBD1; V: TRBV5-1; J: TRBJ1-4; size: .; DNA: TGCGCCAGCAGCTTGGGGACAGGGGCGAATGGTGAAAAACTGTTTTTT; CDR3: CASSLGTGANGEKLFF
D: .; V: TRBV2; J: TRBJ1-4; size: .; DNA: TGTGCCAGCAGTGAAGCCAGTGTTACGTTTTTT; CDR3: CASSEASVTFF
D: TRBD1; V: TRBV5-5; J: TRBJ2-2; size: once; DNA: TGTGCCAGCAGCCTTAGTCCCGGGACAGGGTCGGCCGGGGAGCTGTTTTTT; CDR3: CASSLSPGTGSAGELFF
D: .; V: TRBV6-1; J: TRBJ1-3; size: .; DNA: TGTGCCAACAGTGAAGCAAGCTTGGGGAGCTCTGGAAACACCATATATTTT; CDR3: CANSEASLGSSGNTIYF
D: TRBD1; V: TRBV3-1/TRBV3-2; J: TRBJ1-2; size: .; DNA: TGTGCCAGCAGCCGTAGAGCGACAGGGGATACTGATGGCTACACCTTC; CDR3: CASSRRATGDTDGYTF
D: TRBD1; V: TRBV24-1; J: TRBJ2-5; size: .; DNA: TGTGCCACCAGTGACCGACAGGGGCGTGGGACCCAGTACTTC; CDR3: CATSDRQGRGTQYF
D: TRBD2; V: TRBV7-9; J: TRBJ2-1; size: .; DNA: TGTGCCAGCAGCTTAGTCGGCGGGAGGGCTATCCTCAATGAGCAGTTCTTC; CDR3: CASSLVGGRAILNEQFF
D: TRBD2; V: TRBV7-9; J: TRBJ2-7; size: .; DNA: TGTGCCAGCACGACGACTAGCGGGAAGAATTTCTACGAGCAGTACTTC; CDR3: CASTTTSGKNFYEQYF
D: .; V: TRBV6-6; J: TRBJ2-7; size: .; DNA: TGTGCCAGCAGTTACGGGCAGCTCTACGAGCAGTACTTC; CDR3: CASSYGQLYEQYF
D: .; V: TRBV2; J: TRBJ1-1; size: .; DNA: TGTGCCAGCAGCCTCAACACTGAAGCTTTCTTT; CDR3: CASSLNTEAFF
D: .; V: TRBV6-5; J: TRBJ1-2; size: .; DNA: TGTGCCAGCAGTTACAGAGAGACACAGGGCTACACCTTC; CDR3: CASSYRETQGYTF
D: .; V: TRBV4-1; J: TRBJ2-3; size: .; DNA: TGCGCCAGCAGCCAAGATACACAGGGTGGTCGGGGTACGCAGTATTTT; CDR3: CASSQDTQGGRGTQYF
D: .; V: TRBV19; J: TRBJ1-4; size: .; DNA: TGTGCCAGTAGTAGGGGACTCTGGGATGAAAAACTGTTTTTT; CDR3: CASSRGLWDEKLFF
D: .; V: TRBV9; J: TRBJ2-5; size: .; DNA: TGTGCCAGCACCACCGGGGACTTACAAGAGACCCAGTACTTC; CDR3: CASTTGDLQETQYF
D: TRBD2; V: TRBV5-1; J: TRBJ2-7; size: .; DNA: TGCGCCAGCAGCCCACTTCGCCCGCGGGGGGGGGTAGCGGGAGGGCCGAGCTCCTACGAGCAGTACTTC; CDR3: CASSPLRPRGGVAGGPSSYEQYF
D: TRBD2; V: TRBV6-5; J: TRBJ2-3; size: .; DNA: TGTGCCAGCGCCCTAGCGGGAGCTACAGATACGCAGTATTTT; CDR3: CASALAGATDTQYF
D: .; V: TRBV5-6; J: TRBJ2-1; size: .; DNA: TGTGCCAGCAGCTCCCCCACTGGCGGGAACTACAATGAGCAGTTCTTC; CDR3: CASSSPTGGNYNEQFF
D: .; V: TRBV27; J: TRBJ2-3; size: .; DNA: TGTGCCAGCAGTTCCGTATACACAGATACGCAGTATTTT; CDR3: CASSSVYTDTQYF
D: TRBD1; V: TRBV20-1; J: TRBJ2-1; size: once; DNA: TGCAGTGCTAGTAGGTTGGGACAGGGGACCAATGAGCAGTTCTTC; CDR3: CSASRLGQGTNEQFF
D: .; V: TRBV2; J: TRBJ1-4; size: .; DNA: TGTGCCAGCAAGGAATGGCGGACTAATGAAAAACTGTTTTTT; CDR3: CASKEWRTNEKLFF
D: .; V: TRBV27; J: TRBJ2-7; size: .; DNA: TGTGCCAGCAGTTCCCCGACAGTTAATTTCTACGAGCAGTACTTC; CDR3: CASSSPTVNFYEQYF
D: TRBD1; V: TRBV24-1; J: TRBJ2-5; size: few; DNA: TGTGCCACCAGTGATACGACAGGGAAGGCCGCAGAGACCCAGTACTTC; CDR3: CATSDTTGKAAETQYF
D: TRBD1; V: TRBV27; J: TRBJ1-6; size: .; DNA: TGTGCCAGCCAGACACGCCCGGGACAGGGAAGCTCCTATAATTCACCCCTCCACTTT; CDR3: CASQTRPGQGSSYNSPLHF
D: TRBD1; V: TRBV5-4; J: TRBJ1-1; size: .; DNA: TGTGCCAGCAGACACGCAAAGACAGGGGGAAACACTGAAGCTTTCTTT; CDR3: CASRHAKTGGNTEAFF
D: .; V: TRBV19; J: TRBJ2-1; size: .; DNA: TGTGCCAGTAGTATAGAACGCGGTCACAATGAGCAGTTCTTC; CDR3: CASSIERGHNEQFF
D: TRBD1; V: TRBV29-1; J: TRBJ1-1; size: .; DNA: TGCAGCGTCCGACAGGGGGCGGGGGCTGAAGCTTTCTTT; CDR3: CSVRQGAGAEAFF
D: .; V: TRBV28; J: TRBJ2-7; size: .; DNA: TGTGCCAGCACCCATAGCGGCTACGAGCAGTACTTC; CDR3: CASTHSGYEQYF
D: .; V: TRBV5-4; J: TRBJ2-2; size: .; DNA: TGTGCCAGCAGACCTAGCCCAGCGAACACCGGGGAGCTGTTTTTT; CDR3: CASRPSPANTGELFF
D: .; V: TRBV28; J: TRBJ1-1; size: .; DNA: TGTGCCAGCAGTATCCGCAGGGGAATGAACACTGAAGCTTTCTTT; CDR3: CASSIRRGMNTEAFF
D: .; V: TRBV7-9; J: TRBJ1-6; size: .; DNA: TGTGCCAGCAGCCGGCGGGACGGGGATTCACCCCTCCACTTT; CDR3: CASSRRDGDSPLHF
D: TRBD2; V: TRBV5-1; J: TRBJ2-1; size: .; DNA: TGCGCCAGCAGCTGGACTAGCGGGGACAATGAGCAGTTCTTC; CDR3: CASSWTSGDNEQFF